These 23 T cell receptor beta chains originate from one sample sequenced in a study of blood T cells in healthy people across ages. A second PCR, run for roughly 7 to 12 cycles, used a sample-barcoded 5' primer plus a J-beta primer mix. In TCRdb, the 5' RACE reads were re-called with MiXCR into one record per CDR3 protein. Of more than 450,000 distinct CDR3 sequences listed, roughly a quarter are singletons. The data were also submitted as part of a second study, on T cells of mothers and their children.

The material sequenced was blood. The receptor source for this set is a boy younger than 10 in good health.

The V call is TRBV14, the J call TRBJ1-6; 7 nucleotides match TRBD1. This CDR3 contains 19 residues. V dropped 5 bases and J dropped 5; count of bases not matched to a gene: 18. Germline V CDR1 and CDR2: SGHDN, FVKESK. The CDR3 reads CASSKWSNPGQSDNSPLHF. The CDR3 DNA follows: TGTGCCAGCAGCAAGTGGTCCAATCCGGGACAGAGCGATAATTCACCCCTCCACTTT.

A few counts support this clonotype. This sequence joins TRBV10-1 and TRBJ2-2; 7 bases line up with TRBD1. CDR1 is WNHNN, CDR2 SYGVQD, per germline (reference sequence). This CDR3 comprises 15 residues. The trim removed 3 bases at V and 7 bases at J, leaving 8 bases unmatched. This CDR3 reads CASSDSTGLGGELFF. CDR3 nucleotide sequence: TGCGCCAGCAGTGACTCGACAGGGCTCGGCGGGGAGCTGTTTTTT.

In its sample, this clonotype was seen a few times. V usage is TRBV7-6 and J usage is TRBJ2-7; 7 bases line up with TRBD2. V shed 5 bases, J shed 0 bases, and the junction held 4 bases outside the gene matches. CDR3 length equals 14 residues. CDR1 and CDR2 (germline): SGHVS, FNYEAQ. The CDR3 DNA reads TGTGCCAGCAGCGGGGGGGGTAGCTCCTACGAGCAGTACTTC. This encodes CASSGGGSSYEQYF. The full variable domain, its missing parts supplied by reference TRBV7-6 and TRBJ2-7, is GAGVSQSPRYKVTKRGQDVALRCDPISGHVSLYWYRQALGQGPEFLTYFNYEAQQDKSGLPNDRFSAERPEGSISTLTIQRTEQRDSAMYRCASSGGGSSYEQYFGPGTRLTVT.

The chain uses TRBV20-1 and TRBJ1-1, with 10 bases matching TRBD1. V trimming: 1 base; J trimming: 5 bases; junction bases outside the gene matches: 7. The germline gives CDR1 DFQATT, CDR2 SNEGSKA (reference sequence). This CDR3 spans 15 amino acids. The chain's CDR3 is CSARGQGAQGTEAFF. The CDR3 DNA is TGCAGTGCTAGAGGACAGGGGGCGCAGGGAACTGAAGCTTTCTTT.

This clonotype was found a few times. The V and J genes are TRBV12-3 or TRBV12-4 and TRBJ1-2; D is uncertain. The CDR3 has 13 amino acids. Trimming took 6 bases from V and 4 from J, leaving 12 bases between them. CDR3 nucleotides: TGTGCCAGCAGCCCCGACGGCCTCTATGGCTACACCTTC. Its translation: CASSPDGLYGYTF.

This clonotype was seen only a few times. The chain has TRBV7-9 and TRBJ1-2; 10 bases map to TRBD1. V shed 3 bases, J shed 3 bases, and the junction held 4 bases outside the gene matches. Germline V gene sequence: CDR1 SEHNR, CDR2 FQNEAQ (reference sequence). CDR3 length: 15 residues. The DNA of the CDR3 is TGTGCCAGCAGCTTCGTCGGACAGGGGGACTATGGCTACACCTTC. It codes for CASSFVGQGDYGYTF.

Only a few counts were recorded for this clonotype. The V and J genes are TRBV7-9 and TRBJ1-1, with a weak D call TRBD1 (5 bases). Per germline, CDR1 SEHNR and CDR2 FQNEAQ (reference sequence). V was pared by 0 bases and J by 8 bases, with 10 bases between. CDR3 length equals 13 residues. CDR3 DNA sequence: TGTGCCAGCAGCTTAGCGTGGGGGTACGAAGCTTTCTTT. Its translation is CASSLAWGYEAFF.

The chain couples TRBV20-1 to TRBJ2-7; the match to TRBD1 covers 7 bases. The germline V gene encodes CDR1 DFQATT and CDR2 SNEGSKA (reference sequence). The junction had 9 bases not matched to a gene; V was cut back by 5 bases and J by 5 bases. The CDR3 is made up of 13 amino acids. The CDR3 here is CSAVRQGSNEQYF. In nucleotides, the CDR3 is TGCAGTGCTGTTAGACAGGGTTCAAACGAGCAGTACTTC.

This clonotype turned up a few times. The V call is TRBV10-3, the J call TRBJ2-6; TRBD1 aligns across 9 bases. CDR3 length equals 17 residues. CDR1 and CDR2 (germline): ENHRY, SYGVKD. V lost 10 bases, J lost 1 base, and 11 bases stayed unmatched. CDR3 residues: CASGPGQGLSGANVLTF. CDR3 DNA: TGTGCCAGCGGGCCGGGACAGGGACTGTCTGGGGCCAACGTCCTGACTTTC.

The chain links TRBV27 to TRBJ2-1; weak D call: TRBD2 (5 bases). CDR3 length equals 15 residues. Germline V lookup: CDR1 MNHEY, CDR2 SMNVEV (reference sequence). The germline V and J ends were trimmed by 5 bases and 7 bases, with 18 bases remaining between them. CDR3 loop: CASSPLPRTVNEQFF. DNA for the CDR3: TGTGCCAGCAGTCCCCTACCACGGACTGTAAATGAGCAGTTCTTC.

In its sample, this clonotype was seen a few times. The chain uses TRBV20-1 and TRBJ2-6, with 9 bases aligning to TRBD1. After removal of 3 bases from V and 2 bases from J, the junction contained 8 bases not matched to a gene. The CDR3 is 17 residues long. The V gene's germline CDR1 is DFQATT and CDR2 SNEGSKA (reference sequence). CDR3 DNA sequence: TGCAGTGCTAGCCCACCACAGGGGGCTGCTGGGGCCAACGTCCTGACTTTC. Protein sequence: CSASPPQGAAGANVLTF.

The rearrangement links TRBV7-2 to TRBJ2-5, with D unclear. The CDR3 runs 13 residues. V shed 5 bases and J shed 4 bases, with 11 bases lying between them. From germline, CDR1 is SGHTA and CDR2 FQGNSA. The CDR3 sequence: CASSPWSPETQYF. Written as DNA, the CDR3 is TGTGCCAGCAGCCCCTGGTCCCCAGAGACCCAGTACTTC.

The J gene is TRBJ2-5, the V gene TRBV13; 10 bases map to TRBD2. The end of the DNA is better explained by TRBJ2-1, so the J call may be wrong. The CDR3 runs to 17 residues. Germline V gene data show CDR1 as PRHDT and CDR2 as FYEKMQ (reference sequence). The CDR3, as DNA: TGTGCCAGCAGCTTAGTCGGAGCGGGGGGGCTTTTGAATGAGCAGTTCTTC. Translating gives CASSLVGAGGLLNEQFF.

For the CDR3, the DNA is TGTGCCAGCAGTGAAAGTATCTCTGGGGCCAACGTCCTGACTTTC. This translates into CASSESISGANVLTF. The J gene is TRBJ2-6, the V gene TRBV6-1, with no clear D. CDR1 is MNHNS and CDR2 is SASEGT in the germline V gene. The CDR3 is made up of 15 amino acids. Trimming shortened V by 2 bases and J by 0 bases, and 5 bases separated the two germline ends.

The table lists this clonotype with a count of one. V is TRBV20-1 and J is TRBJ2-2; no definite D call. V was pared by 5 bases and J by 7 bases, with 5 bases between. This CDR3 has 10 residues. In germline, CDR1 is DFQATT, CDR2 SNEGSKA (reference sequence). The CDR3 DNA follows: TGCAGTGCTTTTAACGGGGAGCTGTTTTTT. Residues: CSAFNGELFF.

This clonotype was seen more than once but under ten times. The J gene is TRBJ1-1, the V gene TRBV7-9, with D unclear. Trimming pared 0 bases from V and 5 bases from J, leaving 7 bases between. The CDR3 covers 13 residues. CDR1 and CDR2 (germline): SEHNR, FQNEAQ (reference sequence). The CDR3 DNA follows: TGTGCCAGCAGCTTAGCGTTTGGGACTGAAGCTTTCTTT. Protein: CASSLAFGTEAFF.

The rearrangement links TRBV11-3 to TRBJ2-2; a possible D gene is TRBD1 (5 bases). The V gene's germline CDR1 is SGHNT and CDR2 YENEEA. This CDR3 is built from 17 residues. Trimming took 5 bases from V and 5 from J, leaving 21 bases between them. In nucleotides, the CDR3 is TGTGCCAGCAGCCACCTGTTCGGAGCAGGGAAAACCGGGGAGCTGTTTTTT. Its translation is CASSHLFGAGKTGELFF.

The sample holds a few counts of this clonotype. This sequence joins TRBV2 and TRBJ1-2, with a weak D call TRBD1 (6 bases). The CDR3 is 15 amino acids. V lost 6 bases, J lost 7 bases, and 21 bases lay in between. Germline values: CDR1 SNHLY, CDR2 FYNNEI. The CDR3 bases are TGTGCCAGCAGACTCAACAGGGATTTCGGTCTTGGCTACACCTTC. Residues: CASRLNRDFGLGYTF.

The table lists this clonotype with a few counts. This rearrangement joins TRBV11-2 to TRBJ2-7; no definite D call. The CDR3 runs 20 residues. Germline assignment: CDR1 SGHAT and CDR2 FQNNGV. With 2 bases removed from V and 0 bases from J, the gap between germline ends came to 26 bases. Here the CDR3 reads CASSLSFVFGQTPLSYEQYF. CDR3 in DNA: TGTGCCAGCAGCTTATCCTTCGTGTTCGGGCAGACTCCCCTCTCCTACGAGCAGTACTTC.

This clonotype was seen a single time. The chain recombines TRBV7-7 with TRBJ2-7; D is possibly TRBD1 (6 bases). This CDR3 region has 13 residues. Germline lookup yields CDR1 SSHAT and CDR2 FNYEAQ (reference sequence). V was clipped by 4 bases and J by 2 bases, with 9 bases between them. CDR3 loop: CASSWTETYEQYF. CDR3 nucleotide sequence: TGTGCCAGCAGCTGGACAGAAACCTACGAGCAGTACTTC. Supplemented by reference TRBV7-7 and TRBJ2-7, the full variable domain reads GAGVSQSPRYKVTKRGQDVTLRCDPISSHATLYWYQQALGQGPEFLTYFNYEAQPDKSGLPSDRFSAERPEGSISTLTIQRTEQRDSAMYRCASSWTETYEQYFGPGTRLTVT.

The genes are TRBV3-1 and TRBJ1-1, with D perhaps TRBD1 (6 bases). V was cut by 1 base and J by 1 base, with 7 bases left in between. CDR1 and CDR2 (germline): LGHDT, YNNKEL (reference sequence). This CDR3 is built from 14 residues. CDR3 nucleotides: TGTGCCAGCAGCCAAGGCAGGGGGAACACTGAAGCTTTCTTT. Its translation: CASSQGRGNTEAFF.

The chain joins TRBV29-1 to TRBJ1-2, with no clear D. Germline V gives CDR1 SQVTM, CDR2 ANQGSEA. V lost 8 bases and J lost 6, with 19 bases in between. The CDR3 consists of 13 residues. The CDR3 loop is CSLAPGLRNGYTF. The CDR3, as DNA: TGCAGCCTCGCCCCGGGCTTGAGGAATGGCTACACCTTC.

This clonotype was seen a handful of times. The chain couples TRBV9 to TRBJ2-5; possibly TRBD2 for D (6 bases). Trimming cost V 0 bases and J 5 bases, with 8 bases left between them. The CDR3 contains 13 residues. From germline, CDR1 is SGDLS and CDR2 YYNGEE. CDR3: CASSVVEGETQYF. DNA for the CDR3: TGTGCCAGCAGCGTAGTGGAGGGGGAGACCCAGTACTTC.